These T cell receptor beta chains were read from a single sample in a study of T cell changes during pregnancy in multiple sclerosis. Method: immunoSEQ multiplex PCR; TCRdb's copy keeps in-frame clones and lacks some. The sample records around 72,000 clones, 91% being singletons. This specimen consisted of peripheral blood, obtained in the third trimester of pregnancy. The receptors stem from a female donor in good health, enrolled as a control in a pregnancy study. Each CDR3 is given with its conserved first and last residue. A D gene is named only where the DNA matches it firmly. The size of a clone is reported for some rows only, either as once, few or many, or as a class for expanded clones.

clone_size	v_call	j_call	d_call	cdr3_nt	cdr3_aa
-	TRBV14	TRBJ1-2	-	TGTGCCAGCAGCCAGGTCCTGACAGGCCAAGGCTACACCTTC	CASSQVLTGQGYTF
-	TRBV9	TRBJ2-7	TRBD2	TGTGCCAGCAGCCCAGGGACTAGCGGAGTCTCCTACGAGCAGTACTTC	CASSPGTSGVSYEQYF
-	TRBV7-2	TRBJ2-2	TRBD1	TGTGCCAGCAGCCACCGGGCGAGGGGGCCTTACACCGGGGAGCTGTTTTTT	CASSHRARGPYTGELFF
-	TRBV7-9	TRBJ1-1	-	TGTGCCAGCAGCGTGCAGTTGAACACTGAAGCTTTCTTT	CASSVQLNTEAFF
-	TRBV7-9	TRBJ2-7	TRBD1	TGTGCCAGCAGCTCCCGGGACAGGGGGCCTCACGAGCAGTACTTC	CASSSRDRGPHEQYF
-	TRBV4-2	TRBJ2-7	TRBD1	TGTGCCAGCAGCCTAGAGGAGGGACAGGGGGGTTACGAGCAGTACTTC	CASSLEEGQGGYEQYF
-	TRBV9	TRBJ1-2	-	TGTGCCAGCAGCTTTTACCGGGACTCTCTAAGTGGTGGCTACACCTTC	CASSFYRDSLSGGYTF
-	TRBV4-1	TRBJ2-5	-	TGCGCCAGCAGCCAAGATGGTAGGGGAGAGACCCAGTACTTC	CASSQDGRGETQYF
-	TRBV18	TRBJ2-5	TRBD1	TGTGCCAGCTCACCATGGTTGAACAGGGGGGAAGAGACCCAGTACTTC	CASSPWLNRGEETQYF
few	TRBV18	TRBJ1-2	TRBD1	TGTGCCAGCTCACGAGGACAGGGAAGCGCTAACTATGGCTACACCTTC	CASSRGQGSANYGYTF
-	TRBV18	TRBJ2-7	TRBD2	TGTGCCAGCTCACCACTCAGGGAGTATGGGGCTAGCGGGGCCTACGAGCAGTACTTC	CASSPLREYGASGAYEQYF
-	TRBV6-5	TRBJ1-4	TRBD1	TGTGCCAGCAGGCACCCAGGGGGCGCGGGAAAACTGTTTTTT	CASRHPGGAGKLFF
-	TRBV6-5	TRBJ2-7	-	TGTGCCAGCAGTTACGATACCAGGGGCTCCTACGAGCAGTACTTC	CASSYDTRGSYEQYF
few	TRBV19	TRBJ1-1	TRBD1	TGTGCCAGTAGTATGGACAGGGGAGGAAATGAAGCTTTCTTT	CASSMDRGGNEAFF
-	TRBV6-1	TRBJ1-5	TRBD1	TGTGCCAGCAGTGAACAAACAGGGGGCAATCAGCCCCAGCATTTT	CASSEQTGGNQPQHF
-	TRBV4-3	TRBJ1-2	TRBD1	TGCGCCAGCAGCCATCGTAGACAGGGTCGCGCAATAGCTAACTATGGCTACACCTTC	CASSHRRQGRAIANYGYTF
few	TRBV6-5	TRBJ1-1	-	TGTGCCAGCAAAATAGGGGCGTCCACTGAAGCTTTCTTT	CASKIGASTEAFF
-	TRBV7-7	TRBJ1-2	TRBD1	TGTGCCAGCAGCCCCCTCCGGACAGGGGACGGCTACACCTTC	CASSPLRTGDGYTF
-	TRBV6-1	TRBJ1-6	-	TGTGCCAGCACTTCCCGCGGGGGGTTTAATTCACCCCTCCACTTT	CASTSRGGFNSPLHF
-	TRBV7-7	TRBJ2-5	-	TGTGCTAGCAGCTTAGGGGCCACCCAAGAGACCCAGTACTTC	CASSLGATQETQYF
-	TRBV28	TRBJ1-5	-	TGTGCCAGCACCGGGGGGGGAGGATATCAGCCCCAGCATTTT	CASTGGGGYQPQHF
-	TRBV19	TRBJ1-2	TRBD1	TGTGCCAGTAGCGCAGGACAGGGGGGCGGCTACACCTTC	CASSAGQGGGYTF
-	TRBV6-1	TRBJ2-7	TRBD2	TGTGCCAGCAGTGAAGCCGCACGACTGGCGGGAGCCTACGAGCAGTACTTC	CASSEAARLAGAYEQYF
-	TRBV6-5	TRBJ2-3	TRBD2	TGTGCCAGCACAGGGACTAGCGGGAGAACAGATACGCAGTATTTT	CASTGTSGRTDTQYF
-	TRBV5-1	TRBJ1-4	-	TGCGCCAGCAGAAGTTATGGGGGCCCCCGACCTAATGAAAAACTGTTTTTT	CASRSYGGPRPNEKLFF
-	TRBV7-9	TRBJ2-6	TRBD1	TGTGCCAGCAGCTCGACAGGGTTCTCTGGGGCCAACGTCCTGACTTTC	CASSSTGFSGANVLTF
-	TRBV6-5	TRBJ2-7	-	TGTGCCAGCAGCTGGAGCCGCGGCGAGCAGTACTTC	CASSWSRGEQYF